Below are 25 T cell receptor beta chains sequenced from a single sample in a study of T cell responses to AZD1222 COVID-19 vaccine. Generated by immunoSEQ multiplex PCR, the TCRdb table keeps only in-frame clones and is missing some. The data contain 100,000 to 150,000 clones, about 90% of them singletons. The starting material was peripheral blood, obtained on day 0 of AZD1222 vaccination. These receptors were obtained from an adult in good health.

This rearrangement joins TRBV25-1 to TRBJ2-2, with unresolved D. The CDR3 contains 14 residues. V dropped 0 bases and J dropped 5 bases, with 7 bases sitting between them. The germline CDR1 and CDR2 sequences are MGHDK and SYGVNS. The CDR3 sequence: CASSEYTQTGELFF. The CDR3 DNA follows: TGTGCCAGCAGTGAATACACCCAGACCGGGGAGCTGTTTTTT. Full variable domain (rest looked up from reference TRBV25-1 and TRBJ2-2): EADIYQTPRYLVIGTGKKITLECSQTMGHDKMYWYQQDPGMELHLIHYSYGVNSTEKGDLSSESTVSRIRTEHFPLTLESARPSHTSQYLCASSEYTQTGELFFGEGSRLTVL.

V gene TRBV11-2 combines with J gene TRBJ2-3; 10 nucleotides align to TRBD2. J was trimmed by 1 base and V by 6 bases; bases with no gene match: 10. CDR1 is SGHAT and CDR2 is FQNNGV in the germline V gene. The CDR3 loop spans 17 amino acids. CDR3 DNA sequence: TGTGCCAGCAGTGAGTTTAGCGGGAGGAGGGGCACAGATACGCAGTATTTT. Translated, it gives CASSEFSGRRGTDTQYF.

The rearrangement joins TRBV6-1 to TRBJ2-1; D remains ambiguous. The CDR3 runs to 15 residues. The V end lost 3 bases, the J end lost 7 bases, and 16 bases lay between the germline ends. Germline CDR1 MNHNS, CDR2 SASEGT. The CDR3 sequence is CASSDRQAGVNEQFF. CDR3 in DNA: TGTGCCAGCAGTGATCGTCAGGCAGGAGTAAATGAGCAGTTCTTC.

The gene calls are TRBV24-1 and TRBJ2-7; tentative D call: TRBD2 (5 bases). The CDR3 length is 15 residues. The V gene's germline CDR1 is KGHDR and CDR2 SFDVKD. CDR3 residues: CGTQERQVLTHEQYF. CDR3 DNA: TGTGGTACTCAGGAGCGGCAGGTACTAACCCACGAGCAGTACTTC.

This clone was found a few times. Other DNA sequences from this sample encode an identical CDR3 as well. The gene calls are TRBV12-3 or TRBV12-4 and TRBJ2-7; D uncertain. With 1 base removed from V and 7 bases from J, the gap between germline ends came to 5 bases. The CDR3 runs 11 residues. CDR3 nucleotides: TGTGCCAGCAGTTTAGGGGGAGAGCAGTACTTC. The encoded protein is CASSLGGEQYF.

The chain uses TRBV9 and TRBJ2-7; D is possibly TRBD2 (5 bases). This CDR3 spans 16 amino acids. Per the germline V gene, CDR1 is SGDLS and CDR2 is YYNGEE. Trimming removed 4 bases at V and 0 bases at J, with 17 bases between. This chain's CDR3 is CASSTLRAGPSYEQYF. The CDR3 coding sequence is TGTGCCAGCAGCACCCTCCGGGCGGGTCCCTCCTACGAGCAGTACTTC. The whole variable domain, remainder taken from reference TRBV9 and TRBJ2-7, is DSGVTQTPKHLITATGQRVTLRCSPRSGDLSVYWYQQSLDQGLQFLIQYYNGEERAKGNILERFSAQQFPDLHSELNLSSLELGDSALYFCASSTLRAGPSYEQYFGPGTRLTVT.

This chain links TRBV27 with TRBJ2-7, with TRBD2 identical over 8 bases. CDR1 and CDR2 from the germline V gene are MNHEY and SMNVEV (reference sequence). The CDR3 extends over 13 amino acids. J lost 2 bases, V lost 8 bases, and 5 bases had no gene match. DNA of the CDR3: TGTGCCAGCCGGGGGGGCGGAGCCTACGAGCAGTACTTC. It codes for CASRGGGAYEQYF.

This clone came up a few times. This chain links TRBV6-5 with TRBJ1-3; TRBD1 matches 7 bases. After removal of 6 bases from V and 4 bases from J, the junction contained 9 bases not matched to a gene. The CDR3 runs to 15 residues. Germline V gene sequence: CDR1 MNHEY, CDR2 SVGAGI. CDR3 DNA: TGTGCCAGCAGCCTACTTGACAGGGCAGGAAACACCATATATTTT. This translates into CASSLLDRAGNTIYF.

This rearrangement joins TRBV6-1 to TRBJ2-1; D not resolved. CDR1 MNHNS and CDR2 SASEGT come from the germline V gene. V shed 1 base and J shed 4 bases, with 8 bases lying between them. This CDR3 contains 14 residues. CDR3 in amino acids: CASSEGWRYNEQFF. The DNA of the CDR3 is TGTGCCAGCAGTGAAGGTTGGCGTTACAATGAGCAGTTCTTC.

This clone was recorded once. The rearrangement links TRBV30 to TRBJ1-2, with D maybe TRBD1 (6 bases). The germline V gene has CDR1 GTSNPN and CDR2 SVGIG (reference sequence). The CDR3 runs to 14 residues. V was trimmed by 3 bases and J by 6 bases, leaving 17 bases between them. As DNA, the CDR3 is TGTGCCTGGAGCCAAAGACAGGTTACAGATGGCTACACCTTC. Translating gives CAWSQRQVTDGYTF.

The V call is TRBV5-4, the J call TRBJ2-7; D call uncertain. Germline V gives CDR1 SGHNT, CDR2 YYREEE (reference sequence). Trimming removed 2 bases at V and 5 bases at J, with 17 bases between. The CDR3 has 15 residues. The CDR3 nucleotides are TGTGCCAGCAGCTTATCTCCTAGGGTGTTCGACGAGCAGTACTTC. This encodes CASSLSPRVFDEQYF.

The chain combines TRBV18 with TRBJ2-5; D possibly corresponds to TRBD2 (6 bases). CDR1 and CDR2 (germline): KGHSH, LQKENI. V lost 3 bases and J lost 4, with 18 bases in between. This CDR3 contains 16 residues. CDR3 sequence: CASSPPSAGSRETQYF. The CDR3 DNA reads TGTGCCAGCTCACCTCCTTCCGCGGGGAGCAGAGAGACCCAGTACTTC.

This clone was picked up a small number of times. The V call is TRBV27, the J call TRBJ2-7; TRBD1 aligns across 7 bases. J lost 5 bases, V lost 5 bases, and 6 bases had no gene match. Germline values: CDR1 MNHEY, CDR2 SMNVEV (reference sequence). The CDR3 runs 13 residues. The CDR3 sequence is CASSPGTDNEQYF. The CDR3 nucleotides are TGTGCCAGCAGTCCCGGGACAGACAACGAGCAGTACTTC.

V is TRBV7-2 and J is TRBJ1-5, with D possibly TRBD1 on 6 matching bases. Germline-derived CDR1 and CDR2 are SGHTA and FQGNSA. V lost 4 bases and J 1 base, leaving 17 bases between the germline ends. The CDR3 covers 17 residues. CDR3 DNA sequence: TGTGCCAGCAGCTCGGGGGCAGGGCGGAGGAGCAATCAGCCCCAGCATTTT. The encoded protein is CASSSGAGRRSNQPQHF.

The V and J genes are TRBV7-3 and TRBJ1-1; no firm D call. The V end was cut by 4 bases, the J end by 1 base, with 7 bases between. The CDR3 consists of 13 residues. Germline V gene data show CDR1 as SGHTA and CDR2 as FQGTGA. The CDR3 sequence: CASSSYWNTEAFF. The DNA of the CDR3 is TGTGCCAGCAGCTCCTACTGGAACACTGAAGCTTTCTTT.

As for this clone: Other DNA sequences in the same sample also yield this CDR3. V is TRBV9 and J is TRBJ2-1, with 8 bases lining up with TRBD2. In germline, CDR1 is SGDLS, CDR2 YYNGEE. The CDR3 is 15 amino acids. Trimming at V came to 2 bases and at J to 0 bases, leaving 1 base not matched to a gene. The CDR3 DNA sequence: TGTGCCAGCAGCGTCAGCGGGAGCTCCTACAATGAGCAGTTCTTC. Amino acids: CASSVSGSSYNEQFF.

This chain uses TRBV19 with TRBJ2-1; no firm D call. This CDR3 is 14 amino acids long. V was trimmed by 2 bases and J by 3 bases, leaving 8 bases between them. Germline V CDR1 and CDR2: LNHDA, SQIVND (reference sequence). In nucleotides, the CDR3 is TGTGCCAGTAGTATATCGCCGAACTACAATGAGCAGTTCTTC. This gives the protein CASSISPNYNEQFF.

This chain uses TRBV27 with TRBJ2-7; tentative D call: TRBD2 (6 bases). The CDR3 sequence is 15 residues long. The ends were cut back, 3 bases at V and 7 bases at J, with 19 bases in the middle. Germline CDR1 reads MNHEY; CDR2 reads SMNVEV (reference sequence). DNA for the CDR3: TGTGCCAGCAGTTTGGGCTTTGGTCCTGGGAGGGAGCAGTACTTC. This codes for CASSLGFGPGREQYF.

The chain links TRBV24-1 to TRBJ2-7; no clear D gene. Trimming stripped 2 bases from V and 6 bases from J, with 7 bases between. CDR1 is KGHDR and CDR2 is SFDVKD in the germline V gene. The CDR3 runs to 12 residues. The DNA of the CDR3 is TGTGCCACCAGTGATTCTATCGGCGAGCAGTACTTC. The encoded protein is CATSDSIGEQYF.

This clone was seen once. CDR3 DNA: TGTGCCACCAGTGGTCCTGGACGGATCCAAGAGACCCAGTACTTC. Encoded protein: CATSGPGRIQETQYF. The chain joins TRBV24-1 to TRBJ2-5, with D unclear. Germline CDR1 and CDR2: KGHDR and SFDVKD. The CDR3 length is 15 residues. V was clipped by 5 bases and J by 1 base, with 13 bases between them.

J is TRBJ2-5 and V is TRBV23-1, with D maybe TRBD2 (6 bases). TRBV23-1 is flagged as an ORF with uncertain function. This CDR3 is built from 14 residues. Trimming removed 2 bases at V and 4 bases at J, with 11 bases between. The CDR3 loop is CASSQELAGETQYF. CDR3 DNA sequence: TGCGCCAGCAGTCAAGAACTAGCAGGAGAGACCCAGTACTTC.

The chain links TRBV6-5 to TRBJ2-7; the D is unclear. The germline V gene encodes CDR1 MNHEY and CDR2 SVGAGI. The ends were cut back, 5 bases at V and 2 bases at J, with 10 bases in the middle. The CDR3 is 13 residues long. As DNA, the CDR3 is TGTGCCAGCAGTCCAGACTGGGCCTACGAGCAGTACTTC. It specifies CASSPDWAYEQYF.

This chain links TRBV7-2 with TRBJ2-7; 10 bases are a match to TRBD2. Per the germline V gene, CDR1 is SGHTA and CDR2 is FQGNSA. The CDR3 totals 15 residues. The junction had 6 bases not matched to a gene; V was cut back by 5 bases and J by 2 bases. The CDR3 sequence is CASSVESGGAYEQYF. CDR3 DNA: TGTGCCAGCAGCGTAGAAAGCGGGGGGGCCTACGAGCAGTACTTC.

This clone was detected once. The rearrangement links TRBV11-3 to TRBJ2-1, with 8 bases aligning to TRBD2. The germline V gene has CDR1 SGHNT and CDR2 YENEEA. This CDR3 has 16 residues. The V segment lost 1 base and the J segment 3 bases; nucleotides outside the gene matches: 5. The CDR3: CASSLVGTSGYNEQFF. The CDR3 DNA follows: TGTGCCAGCAGCTTAGTAGGTACTAGCGGCTACAATGAGCAGTTCTTC.

The sample holds one count of this clone. This chain joins TRBV24-1 and TRBJ2-7; D remains ambiguous. The germline CDR1 and CDR2 sequences are KGHDR and SFDVKD. Trimming removed 7 bases at V and 3 bases at J, with 39 bases between. The CDR3 runs 22 residues. The CDR3 DNA follows: TGTGCCACCAGGGCTCGACTTGCTTTCCGCCGAGAACGGGCGGAATACCTCTACGAGCAGTACTTC. Translation gives CATRARLAFRRERAEYLYEQYF.